A selection of T cell receptor beta chains follows, all from one sample in a study of response to subunit inactivated influenza vaccine. TCRdb reprocessed the RT-PCR reads with MiXCR, giving one entry per CDR3 protein. The sample has about 520,000 distinct CDR3 sequences, around 7.7% seen once. Sequenced material: PBMCs from blood, taken around 25 months after vaccination. These receptors were taken from a man between 45 and 75 years old who received an inactivated influenza vaccine. Both conserved end residues are part of each CDR3. A D gene is named only where the DNA matches it firmly. Size tells how often a clone was seen (once, few, many) or the class of an expanded clone, and some rows leave it out.

>TRBD2|TRBV10-3|TRBJ2-1|.
TGTGCCATCAGTGAGACGACTAGCGGGACCGACAATGAGCAGTTCTTC
CAISETTSGTDNEQFF
>.|TRBV18|TRBJ2-7|few
TGTGCCAGCTCACCATCCGAAGGCTACGAGCAGTACTTC
CASSPSEGYEQYF
>TRBD2|TRBV29-1|TRBJ2-3|.
TGCAGCGTTGACGGCCTGGGAGGGAAGACAACAGATACGCAGTATTTT
CSVDGLGGKTTDTQYF
>.|TRBV4-3|TRBJ2-2|many
TGCGCCAGCAGCCAAGGGGTGACAGGGAGGCTCACCGGGGAGCTGTTTTTT
CASSQGVTGRLTGELFF
>TRBD2|TRBV20-1|TRBJ2-3|many
TGCAGTGCTAGAGCCTCGACTAGCTTGATAACAGATACGCAGTATTTT
CSARASTSLITDTQYF
>.|TRBV12-3/TRBV12-4|TRBJ2-7|.
TGTGCCAGCAGTTTAGCGGGGAGGATCTACGAGCAGTACTTC
CASSLAGRIYEQYF
>TRBD1|TRBV7-9|TRBJ2-2|.
TGTGCCAGCAGCTTAATAGGGGGCGGTGACACCGGGGAGCTGTTTTTT
CASSLIGGGDTGELFF
>.|TRBV4-1|TRBJ2-3|.
TGCGCCAGCAGCCAAGAGAGGGGCACAGATACGCAGTATTTT
CASSQERGTDTQYF
>.|TRBV12-3/TRBV12-4|TRBJ2-2|many
TGTGCCAGCAGTTTCGCAGGGACGAACACCGGGGAGCTGTTTTTT
CASSFAGTNTGELFF
>TRBD2|TRBV7-8|TRBJ2-3|many
TGTGCCAGCAGCTCGGGACTAGCGGGGGCTAGCAGGACAGATACGCAGTATTTT
CASSSGLAGASRTDTQYF
>.|TRBV7-2|TRBJ1-5|few
TGTGCCAGCAGACCCGATAGCAATCAGCCCCAGCATTTT
CASRPDSNQPQHF
>.|TRBV7-9|TRBJ2-3|few
TGTGCCAGCAGCCACAGTCGCCCAGATACGCAGTATTTT
CASSHSRPDTQYF
>.|TRBV10-3|TRBJ2-2|.
TGTGCCATCAGTGAAGGGGGAGGGATACTCGGCACCGGGGAGCTGTTTTTT
CAISEGGGILGTGELFF
>.|TRBV5-4|TRBJ2-5|.
TGTGCCAGCAGCTTGGTACTAGGGGCAGGGGAGACCCAGTACTTC
CASSLVLGAGETQYF
>.|TRBV10-3|TRBJ1-1|few
TGTGCCGCAATACCGGGGGCAGGGATGAACACTGAAGCTTTCTTT
CAAIPGAGMNTEAFF
>.|TRBV20-1|TRBJ2-7|many
TGCAGTGCAAAGGGGGACGGTTCCTACGAGCAGTACTTC
CSAKGDGSYEQYF
>.|TRBV5-1|TRBJ2-1|.
TGCGCCAGCATGCCTAGCGGAGGGGGGGGCTACAATGAGCAGTTCTTC
CASMPSGGGGYNEQFF
>TRBD1|TRBV6-5|TRBJ2-7|.
TGTGCCAGCAGTTACCGGGACAGGGACCCCTACGAGCAGTACTTC
CASSYRDRDPYEQYF
>TRBD1|TRBV7-8|TRBJ1-1|.
TGTGCCAGCAGCGGCCGGGACAGGAACACTGAAGCTTTCTTT
CASSGRDRNTEAFF
>TRBD2|TRBV7-2|TRBJ2-1|.
TGTGCCAGCAGTATTAGCGGGAGCATGGTATATGAGCAGTTCTTC
CASSISGSMVYEQFF
>.|TRBV28|TRBJ2-7|.
TGTGCCAGCAGTTTATCCGCGGCCCCCTACTCCTACGAGCAGTACTTC
CASSLSAAPYSYEQYF
>.|TRBV4-2|TRBJ1-1|few
TGTGCCAGCAGCCAAGATCTAAGGGCTTACACTGAAGCTTTCTTT
CASSQDLRAYTEAFF
>.|TRBV21-1|TRBJ2-3|many
TGTGCCAGCAGCAGTTTCCGACAGGATACGCAGTATTTT
CASSSFRQDTQYF
>TRBD2|TRBV5-1|TRBJ2-3|few
TGCGCCAGCAGCCAGGGACTAGCGGGGCTCACAGATACGCAGTATTTT
CASSQGLAGLTDTQYF
>TRBD2|TRBV7-9|TRBJ2-7|.
TGTGCCAGCAGCTCCCCCGGGACTAGCGGGAGAGTCGAGCAGTACTTC
CASSSPGTSGRVEQYF
>TRBD2|TRBV5-1|TRBJ2-5|few
TGCGCCAGCAGCCCGGGACTAGCGGGCCCCCGGCCGACGTCGACCCAGTACTTC
CASSPGLAGPRPTSTQYF
>.|TRBV29-1|TRBJ1-1|many
TGCAGCGCCTCCGCCTCGAACACTGAAGCTTTCTTT
CSASASNTEAFF
>TRBD1|TRBV18|TRBJ2-2|many
TGTGCCAGCTCGCGTCGGACAGGGGACACCGGGGAGCTGTTTTTT
CASSRRTGDTGELFF
>.|TRBV7-9|TRBJ1-2|.
TGTGCCAGCAGCTTCGGATCGGGGGGTGAGGGCACCTTC
CASSFGSGGEGTF
>.|TRBV7-2|TRBJ1-5|.
TGTGCCAGCAGCCCCCCCAGGGACCAAGGGCCCCAGCATTTT
CASSPPRDQGPQHF
>TRBD1|TRBV5-6|TRBJ1-2|few
TGTGCCAGCAGCGTCGGGACAGCTAACTATGGCTACACCTTC
CASSVGTANYGYTF
>.|TRBV7-8|TRBJ2-3|many
TGTGCCAGCAGCCCCCTTGCAGATACGCAGTATTTT
CASSPLADTQYF
>.|TRBV5-4|TRBJ1-2|.
TGTGCCAGCAGCTTAGGGGGACCGCGCTATGGCTACACCTTC
CASSLGGPRYGYTF
>.|TRBV12-3/TRBV12-4|TRBJ1-6|.
TGTGCCAGCAGTTCGGGCCCCGGGAGTTCACCCCTCCACTTT
CASSSGPGSSPLHF
>.|TRBV20-1|TRBJ1-5|few
TGCAGTGCTAGTGGGGGATTTAGCAATCAGCCCCAGCATTTT
CSASGGFSNQPQHF
>TRBD2|TRBV24-1|TRBJ2-2|few
TGTGCCACCAGTGATTTAAGCGGGAGTTTGACCGGGGAGCTGTTTTTT
CATSDLSGSLTGELFF
>TRBD2|TRBV11-2|TRBJ2-1|.
TGTGCCAGCAGCTCCCCTTTGAGGGTAGCGGGAGATGAGTCCTACAATGAGCAGTTCTTC
CASSSPLRVAGDESYNEQFF
>.|TRBV6-1|TRBJ1-1|.
TGTGCCAGCAGCCCCCCAGGGGTGAGCACTGAAGCTTTCTTT
CASSPPGVSTEAFF
>.|TRBV7-2|TRBJ2-4|many
TGTGCCAGCAGCCCCCACGGTATGGGTTCCAAAAACATTCAGTACTTC
CASSPHGMGSKNIQYF
>TRBD2|TRBV29-1|TRBJ2-3|.
TGCAGCGAAAAGACTAGCGGGGTTGCGCAGTATTTT
CSEKTSGVAQYF
>.|TRBV6-1|TRBJ2-5|few
TGTGCCAGCATTCAAAGGGTCCGGGAGACCCAGTACTTC
CASIQRVRETQYF
>TRBD1|TRBV15|TRBJ1-2|few
TGTGCCACCAGCAGAGCCCCGACAGGGGGGGGCGGCTACACCTTC
CATSRAPTGGGGYTF